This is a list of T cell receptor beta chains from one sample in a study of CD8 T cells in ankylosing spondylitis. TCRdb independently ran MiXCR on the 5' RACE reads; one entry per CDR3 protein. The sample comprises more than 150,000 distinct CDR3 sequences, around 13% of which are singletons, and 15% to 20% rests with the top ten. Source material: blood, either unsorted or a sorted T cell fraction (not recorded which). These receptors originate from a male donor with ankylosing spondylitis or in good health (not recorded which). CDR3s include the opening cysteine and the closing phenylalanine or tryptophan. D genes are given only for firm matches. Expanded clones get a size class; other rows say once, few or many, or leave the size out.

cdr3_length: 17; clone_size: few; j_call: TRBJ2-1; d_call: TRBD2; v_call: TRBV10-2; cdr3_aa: CASSESALAGVDNEQFF; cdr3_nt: TGCGCCAGCAGTGAGTCGGCCCTAGCGGGAGTGGACAATGAGCAGTTCTTC
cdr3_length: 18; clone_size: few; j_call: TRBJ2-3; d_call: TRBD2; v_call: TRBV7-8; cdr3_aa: CASSWGTSSPLDTDTQYF; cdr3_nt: TGTGCCAGCAGCTGGGGGACTAGCTCGCCTCTTGACACAGATACGCAGTATTTT
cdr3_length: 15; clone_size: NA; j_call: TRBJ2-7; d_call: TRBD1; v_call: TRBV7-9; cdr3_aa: CASSPVAGGPYEQYF; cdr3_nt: TGTGCCAGCAGCCCAGTAGCAGGGGGCCCCTACGAGCAGTACTTC
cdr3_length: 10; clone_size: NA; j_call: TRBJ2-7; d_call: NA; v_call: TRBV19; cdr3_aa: CQNRVDEQYF; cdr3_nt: TGTCAGAACAGGGTGGACGAGCAGTACTTC
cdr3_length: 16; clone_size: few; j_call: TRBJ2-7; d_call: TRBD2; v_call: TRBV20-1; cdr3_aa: CSARVLGVAGVYEQYF; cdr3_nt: TGCAGTGCTAGAGTACTAGGAGTAGCGGGCGTCTACGAGCAGTACTTC
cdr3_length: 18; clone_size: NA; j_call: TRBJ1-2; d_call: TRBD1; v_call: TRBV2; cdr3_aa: CASSGKETTGGVNYGYTF; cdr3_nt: TGTGCCAGCAGCGGCAAAGAGACGACAGGGGGCGTAAATTATGGCTACACCTTC
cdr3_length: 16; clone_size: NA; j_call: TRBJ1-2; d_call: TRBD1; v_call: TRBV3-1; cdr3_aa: CASSQDPGGVNYGYTF; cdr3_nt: TGTGCCAGCAGCCAAGACCCAGGGGGCGTAAACTATGGCTACACCTTC
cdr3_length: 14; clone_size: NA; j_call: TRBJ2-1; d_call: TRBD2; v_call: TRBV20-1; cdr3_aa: CSASGRGPYNEQFF; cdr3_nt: TGCAGTGCTAGCGGGAGGGGCCCCTACAATGAGCAGTTCTTC
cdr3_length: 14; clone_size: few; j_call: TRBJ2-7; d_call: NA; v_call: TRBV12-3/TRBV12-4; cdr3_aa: CASSFAQTRYEQYF; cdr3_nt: TGTGCCAGCAGTTTCGCGCAGACCCGCTACGAGCAGTACTTC
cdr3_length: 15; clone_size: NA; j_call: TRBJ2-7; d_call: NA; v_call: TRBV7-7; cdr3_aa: CASSPHRDPTYEQYF; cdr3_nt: TGTGCCAGCAGCCCACACAGGGATCCTACCTACGAGCAGTACTTC
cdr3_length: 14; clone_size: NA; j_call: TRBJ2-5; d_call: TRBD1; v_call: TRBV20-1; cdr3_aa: CSARAQGERRPQYF; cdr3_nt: TGCAGTGCTAGAGCACAGGGGGAGAGGCGGCCCCAGTACTTC
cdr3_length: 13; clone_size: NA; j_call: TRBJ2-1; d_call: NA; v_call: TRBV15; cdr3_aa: CATSRDRENEQFF; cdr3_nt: TGTGCCACCAGCAGAGATAGGGAGAATGAGCAGTTCTTC
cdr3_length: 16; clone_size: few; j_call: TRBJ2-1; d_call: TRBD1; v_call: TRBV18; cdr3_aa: CASSRTGQGSYNEQFF; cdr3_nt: TGTGCCAGCTCCCGGACGGGACAGGGCTCCTACAATGAGCAGTTCTTC
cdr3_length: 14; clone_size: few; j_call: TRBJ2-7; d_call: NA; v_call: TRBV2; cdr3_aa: CASSERTTLHEQYF; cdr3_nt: TGTGCCAGCAGTGAGCGGACTACGCTCCACGAGCAGTACTTC
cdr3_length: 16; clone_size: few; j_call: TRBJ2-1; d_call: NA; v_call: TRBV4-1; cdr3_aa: CASSRSPRGLGNEQFF; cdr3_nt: TGCGCCAGCAGCCGCTCGCCTAGGGGACTTGGCAATGAGCAGTTCTTC
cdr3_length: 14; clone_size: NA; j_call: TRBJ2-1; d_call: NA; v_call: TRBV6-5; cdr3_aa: CASSYSITGYEQFF; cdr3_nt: TGTGCCAGCAGTTACTCGATAACGGGGTACGAGCAGTTCTTC
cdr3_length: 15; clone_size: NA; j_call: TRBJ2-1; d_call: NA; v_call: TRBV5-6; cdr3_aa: CASSSIARESDEQFF; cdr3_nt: TGTGCCAGCAGCTCCATTGCCCGGGAGTCGGATGAGCAGTTCTTC
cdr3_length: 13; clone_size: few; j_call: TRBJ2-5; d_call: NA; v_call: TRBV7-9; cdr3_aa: CASSPTRQETQYF; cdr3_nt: TGTGCCAGCAGCCCCACGCGACAAGAGACCCAGTACTTC
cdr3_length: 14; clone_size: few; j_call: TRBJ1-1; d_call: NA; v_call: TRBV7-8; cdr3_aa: CASTLWGMNTEAFF; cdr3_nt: TGTGCCAGCACCCTTTGGGGTATGAACACTGAAGCTTTCTTT
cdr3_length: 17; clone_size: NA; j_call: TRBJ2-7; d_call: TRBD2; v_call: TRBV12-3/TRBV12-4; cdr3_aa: CASSFTGLAAPSYEQYF; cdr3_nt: TGTGCCAGCAGTTTTACGGGACTAGCGGCGCCTTCCTACGAGCAGTACTTC
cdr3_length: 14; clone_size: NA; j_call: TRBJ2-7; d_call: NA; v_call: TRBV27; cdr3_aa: CASSLGQGFSEQYF; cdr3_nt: TGTGCCAGCAGTTTAGGGCAGGGGTTCTCCGAGCAGTACTTC
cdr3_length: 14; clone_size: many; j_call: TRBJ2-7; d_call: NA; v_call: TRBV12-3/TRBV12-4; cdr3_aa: CASSHPGGTYEQYF; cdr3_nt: TGTGCCAGCAGCCACCCCGGGGGCACCTACGAGCAGTACTTC
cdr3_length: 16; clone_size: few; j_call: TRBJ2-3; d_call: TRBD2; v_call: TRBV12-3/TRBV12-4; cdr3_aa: CASSSLAGHGPDTQYF; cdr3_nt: TGTGCCAGCAGTTCACTAGCGGGCCATGGCCCAGATACGCAGTATTTT
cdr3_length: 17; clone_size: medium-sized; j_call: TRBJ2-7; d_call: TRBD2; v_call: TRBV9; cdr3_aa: CASSGGLAGGGVDEQYF; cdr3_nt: TGTGCCAGCAGCGGCGGACTAGCGGGAGGAGGCGTGGACGAGCAGTACTTC
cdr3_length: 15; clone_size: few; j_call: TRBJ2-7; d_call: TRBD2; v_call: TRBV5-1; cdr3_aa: CASSPGLAGVYEQYF; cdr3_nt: TGCGCCAGCAGCCCGGGACTAGCGGGAGTCTACGAGCAGTACTTC
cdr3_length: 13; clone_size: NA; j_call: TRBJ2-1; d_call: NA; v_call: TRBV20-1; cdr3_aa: CSARVPSSNEQFF; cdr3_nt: TGCAGTGCTAGAGTGCCTAGCTCGAATGAGCAGTTCTTC
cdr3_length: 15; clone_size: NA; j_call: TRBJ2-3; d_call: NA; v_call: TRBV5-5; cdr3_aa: CASRMEGGRTDTQYF; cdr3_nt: TGTGCCAGCAGAATGGAAGGAGGCCGCACAGATACGCAGTATTTT
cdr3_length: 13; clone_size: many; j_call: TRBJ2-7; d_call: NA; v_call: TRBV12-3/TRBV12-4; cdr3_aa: CASSLTGPHEQYF; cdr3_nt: TGTGCCAGCAGTTTAACAGGCCCGCATGAGCAGTACTTC
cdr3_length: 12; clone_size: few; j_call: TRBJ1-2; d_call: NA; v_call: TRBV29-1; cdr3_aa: CSVVSQGGGYTF; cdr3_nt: TGCAGCGTTGTTAGCCAGGGAGGAGGCTACACCTTC
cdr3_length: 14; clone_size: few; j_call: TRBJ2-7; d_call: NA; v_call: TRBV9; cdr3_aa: CASSVARGGYEQYF; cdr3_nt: TGTGCCAGCAGCGTAGCCAGGGGGGGCTACGAGCAGTACTTC
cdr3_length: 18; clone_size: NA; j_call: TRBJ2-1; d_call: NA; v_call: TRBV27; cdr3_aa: CASSLSQGDRSSYNEQFF; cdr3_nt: TGTGCCAGCAGTTTATCCCAGGGTGACAGGAGCTCCTACAATGAGCAGTTCTTC
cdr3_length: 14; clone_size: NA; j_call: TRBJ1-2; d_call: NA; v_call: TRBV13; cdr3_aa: CASTLGSGGYGYTF; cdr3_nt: TGTGCCAGCACCCTAGGGTCCGGTGGGTATGGCTACACCTTC
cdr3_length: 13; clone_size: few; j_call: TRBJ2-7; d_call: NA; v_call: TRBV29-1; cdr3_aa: CSVEVKGGHEQYF; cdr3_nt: TGCAGCGTTGAGGTAAAAGGAGGTCACGAGCAGTACTTC
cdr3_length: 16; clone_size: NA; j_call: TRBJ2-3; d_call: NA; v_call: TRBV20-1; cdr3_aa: CSATTTWTDYTDTQYF; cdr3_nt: TGCAGTGCTACGACGACTTGGACAGACTACACAGATACGCAGTATTTT
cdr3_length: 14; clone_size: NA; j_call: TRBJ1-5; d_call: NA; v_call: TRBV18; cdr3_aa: CASSPEYSNQPQHF; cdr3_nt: TGTGCCAGCTCACCAGAATATAGCAATCAGCCCCAGCATTTT
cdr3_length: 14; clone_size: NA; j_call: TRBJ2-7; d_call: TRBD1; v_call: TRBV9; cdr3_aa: CASSPDRVSHEQYF; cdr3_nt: TGTGCCAGCAGCCCCGACAGGGTTAGCCACGAGCAGTACTTC
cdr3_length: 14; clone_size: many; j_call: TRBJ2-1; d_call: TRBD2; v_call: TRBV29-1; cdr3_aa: CSVAGREGRDEQFF; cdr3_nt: TGCAGCGTTGCCGGGCGGGAGGGCCGTGATGAGCAGTTCTTC
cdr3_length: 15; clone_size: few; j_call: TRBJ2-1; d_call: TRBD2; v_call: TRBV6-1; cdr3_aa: CASSDPAGGYNEQFF; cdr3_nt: TGTGCCAGCAGTGACCCAGCGGGGGGATACAATGAGCAGTTCTTC
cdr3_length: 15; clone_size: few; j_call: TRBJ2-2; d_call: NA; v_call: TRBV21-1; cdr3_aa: CACKAAGLETGELFF; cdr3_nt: TGTGCCTGTAAGGCCGCAGGCCTCGAGACCGGGGAGCTGTTTTTT
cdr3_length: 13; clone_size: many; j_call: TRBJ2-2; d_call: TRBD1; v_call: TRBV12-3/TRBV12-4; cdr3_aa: CASSHRGTGELFF; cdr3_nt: TGTGCCAGCAGCCACAGGGGCACCGGGGAGCTGTTTTTT
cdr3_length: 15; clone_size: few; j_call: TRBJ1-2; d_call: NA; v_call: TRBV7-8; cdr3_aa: CASSPGTGRDYGYTF; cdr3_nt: TGTGCCAGCAGCCCCGGGACGGGCCGAGACTATGGCTACACCTTC
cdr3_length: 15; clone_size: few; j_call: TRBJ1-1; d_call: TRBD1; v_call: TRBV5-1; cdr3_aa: CASSHGTVQNTEAFF; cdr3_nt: TGCGCCAGCAGCCACGGGACAGTTCAAAACACTGAAGCTTTCTTT
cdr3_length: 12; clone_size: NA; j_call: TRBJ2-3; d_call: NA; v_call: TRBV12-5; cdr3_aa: CASGLVKDTQYF; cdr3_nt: TGTGCTAGTGGTTTGGTAAAAGATACGCAGTATTTT
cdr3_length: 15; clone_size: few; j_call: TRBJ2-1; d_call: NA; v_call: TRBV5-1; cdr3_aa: CASSLTRLEVDEQFF; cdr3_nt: TGCGCCAGCAGCTTAACGAGACTAGAGGTGGATGAGCAGTTCTTC
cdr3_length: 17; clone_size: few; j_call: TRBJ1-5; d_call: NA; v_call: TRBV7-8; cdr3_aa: CASSPGTGATPGQPQHF; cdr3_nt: TGTGCCAGCAGCCCTGGGACGGGGGCGACGCCTGGGCAGCCCCAGCATTTT
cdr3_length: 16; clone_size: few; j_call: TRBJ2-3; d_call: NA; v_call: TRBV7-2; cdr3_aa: CASSQGWERSTDTQYF; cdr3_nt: TGTGCCAGCAGCCAGGGCTGGGAACGGAGCACAGATACGCAGTATTTT
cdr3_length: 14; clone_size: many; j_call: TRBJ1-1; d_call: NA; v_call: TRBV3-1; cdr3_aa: CASSQATVSSEAFF; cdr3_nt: TGTGCCAGCAGCCAAGCAACAGTGAGTAGTGAAGCTTTCTTT
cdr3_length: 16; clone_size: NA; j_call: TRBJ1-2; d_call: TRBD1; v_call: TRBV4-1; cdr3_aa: CASSQPLRGHGYGYTF; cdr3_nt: TGCGCCAGCAGCCAACCCCTCAGGGGGCATGGCTATGGCTACACCTTC
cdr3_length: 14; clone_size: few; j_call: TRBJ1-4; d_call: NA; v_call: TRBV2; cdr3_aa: CASSREGVNEKLFF; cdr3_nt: TGTGCCAGCAGTCGGGAAGGAGTCAATGAAAAACTGTTTTTT